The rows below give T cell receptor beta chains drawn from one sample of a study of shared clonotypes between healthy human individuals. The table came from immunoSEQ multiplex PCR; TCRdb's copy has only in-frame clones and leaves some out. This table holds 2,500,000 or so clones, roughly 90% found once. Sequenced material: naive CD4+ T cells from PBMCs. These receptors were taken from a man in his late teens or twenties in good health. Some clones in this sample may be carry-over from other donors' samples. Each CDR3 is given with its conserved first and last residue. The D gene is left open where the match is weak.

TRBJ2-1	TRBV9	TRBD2	CASSPQGGTSGGSHEQFF
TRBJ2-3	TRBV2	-	CASSGSVRTQYF
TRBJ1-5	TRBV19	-	CASSTGVRGQPQHF
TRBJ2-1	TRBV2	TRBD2	CASGGLAYNEQFF
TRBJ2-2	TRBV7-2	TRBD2	CASSVWTSLGGELFF
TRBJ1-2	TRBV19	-	CASTPGFGYGYTF
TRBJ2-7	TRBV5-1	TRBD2	CASSPPRRGSYEQYF
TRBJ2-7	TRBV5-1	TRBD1	CASSAGQETYEQYF
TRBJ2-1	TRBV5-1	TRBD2	CASSLVGLAGENEQFF
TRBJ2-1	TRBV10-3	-	CAISESDPNEQFF
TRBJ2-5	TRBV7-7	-	CASSPVTGRETQYF
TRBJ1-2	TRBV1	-	CTSSRTDGGYTF
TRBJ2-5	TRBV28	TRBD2	CASSFGLASETQYF
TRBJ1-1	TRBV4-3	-	CASSQVTVNTEAFF
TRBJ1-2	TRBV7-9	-	CASSSLDSTYYGYTF
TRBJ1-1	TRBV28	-	CATSLSGGLGKTEAFF
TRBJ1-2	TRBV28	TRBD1	CASSAPQGAGNYGYTF
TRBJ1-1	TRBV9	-	CASSVSKLNTEAFF
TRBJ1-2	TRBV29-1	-	CSESSNYGHTF
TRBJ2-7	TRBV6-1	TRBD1	CASSWDSRPYEQYF
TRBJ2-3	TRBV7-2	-	CASSFSGIGDTQYF
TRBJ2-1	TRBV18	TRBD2	CASSPMTSGSSYNEQFF
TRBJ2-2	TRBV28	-	CASALTKTNTGELFF
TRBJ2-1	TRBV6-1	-	CASSMGTYNEQFF
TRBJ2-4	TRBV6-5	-	CASSPGRAFANIQYF
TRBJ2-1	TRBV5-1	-	CASSLAGSSSYNEQFF
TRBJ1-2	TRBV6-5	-	CASSRDRNLYGYTF
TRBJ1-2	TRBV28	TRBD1	CASSAQGAGNYGYTF
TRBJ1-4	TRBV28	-	CASSLGGATNEKLFF
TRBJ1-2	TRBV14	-	CASSPRTNYGYTF
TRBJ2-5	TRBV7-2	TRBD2	CASSFIIAGGQETQYF
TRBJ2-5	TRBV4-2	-	CASSQVGSQETQYF
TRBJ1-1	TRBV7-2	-	CASSLIGGTEAFF
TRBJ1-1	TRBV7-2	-	CASSVNRVGAFF
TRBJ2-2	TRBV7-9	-	CASSFPGAPNTGELFF
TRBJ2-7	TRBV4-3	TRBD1	CASSQDVGQGGYEQYF
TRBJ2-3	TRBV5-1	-	CASSFRGRAFTDTQYF
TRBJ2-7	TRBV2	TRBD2	CASSDLSREGEQYF
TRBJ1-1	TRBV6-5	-	CASRRRPRGDTEAFF
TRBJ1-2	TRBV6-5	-	CASSSQGVRLYGYTF
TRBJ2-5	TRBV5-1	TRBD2	CASSSSLAGSSETQYF
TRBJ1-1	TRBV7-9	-	CASSQQANTEAFF
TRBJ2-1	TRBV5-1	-	CASSWGLSNEQFF
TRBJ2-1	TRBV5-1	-	CASSSGPSGEQFF
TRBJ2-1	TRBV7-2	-	CASSLFAGPTRSEQFF
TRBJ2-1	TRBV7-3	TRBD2	CASSLEGLAGFNEQFF
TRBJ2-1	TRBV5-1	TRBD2	CASRGGLARSYNEQFF
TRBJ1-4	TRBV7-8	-	CASSLAPRTQQNEKLFF
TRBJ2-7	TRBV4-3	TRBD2	CASSQALPLAGGKGEQYF
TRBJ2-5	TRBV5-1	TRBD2	CASARGGLAGVSQETQYF
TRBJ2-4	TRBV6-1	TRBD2	CASSVAGHTLAKNIQYF
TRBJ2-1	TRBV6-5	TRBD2	CASRNAGGGSEQFF
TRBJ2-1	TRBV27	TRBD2	CASSLSRSGLVNEQFF
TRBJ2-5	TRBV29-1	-	CSVASGKETQYF
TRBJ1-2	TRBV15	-	CATSRAKTYGYTF